This T cell receptor (beta chain) emerged from a study of CD8 T cells in Susac syndrome. With random hexamers, reverse transcription was performed on about 0.5 to 1 ug of RNA. immunoSEQ multiplex PCR amplified TCR beta CDR3 across 54 Vbeta, 13 Jbeta. One entry per CDR3 protein results from TCRdb running MiXCR on the immunoSEQ multiplex PCR reads. The table records 150,000 to 200,000 distinct CDR3 sequences, approximately 93% of them present only once. Sequencing of TCR beta covered CD8+ and CD4+ T cells obtained from blood. Healthy donors acted as controls, with matching for age and sex. Purification of the CD8+ and CD4+ T cells relied on negative isolation, and TEMRA cells underwent FACS enrichment. The sample taken for sequencing was CD4+ T cells from PBMCs. This TCR was recovered from a human donor in good health.

DNA for the CDR3: TGTGCCAGCGGGTGGCGCGGGGGCCCGGGGGATACGCAGTATTTT. Protein: CASGWRGGPGDTQYF. The chain uses TRBV3-1 and TRBJ2-3, with D possibly TRBD2 on 7 matching bases. The germline V and J ends were trimmed by 8 bases and 6 bases, with 21 bases remaining between them. The CDR3 length is 15 residues. Germline V gives CDR1 LGHDT, CDR2 YNNKEL (reference sequence).